Listed below are T cell receptor beta chains from one sample, sequenced in a study of blood T cell repertoires in COVID-19. Profiled with immunoSEQ multiplex PCR; TCRdb holds only in-frame clones, not every one. The sample yields approximately 130,000 clones, approximately 84% seen once. Sequencing input: peripheral blood. These receptors all stem from a woman between 45 and 65 years old who had recovered from COVID-19. CDR3s include the opening cysteine and the closing phenylalanine or tryptophan.

>TRBJ2-7|TRBV5-1
CASSLSTSSYEQYF
>TRBJ2-2|TRBV2
CASSEMGAATGELFF
>TRBJ2-1|TRBV6-5
CASSAIRGSGGLGFF
>TRBJ2-1|TRBV19
CASSARLDLTYNEQFF
>TRBJ1-4|TRBV5-1
CASRRDTGEKLFF
>TRBJ2-7|TRBV9
CASSASGSPYEQYF
>TRBJ2-2|TRBV25-1
CASCTSGGTGELFF
>TRBJ1-3|TRBV29-1
CSVVGDRGTGNTIYF
>TRBJ1-1|TRBV29-1
CSVWDRASEAFF
>TRBJ2-3|TRBV5-6
CASSLTSGITDTQYF
>TRBJ1-1|TRBV6-5
CASRTGGSSNTEAFF
>TRBJ2-5|TRBV6-6
CASRDFQFSVTQYF
>TRBJ1-6|TRBV2
CASIWGRNSPLHF
>TRBJ1-5|TRBV30
CAWSIQGPFSNQPQHF
>TRBJ2-2|TRBV5-4
CASSGRLIAGRYTGELFF
>TRBJ2-5|TRBV15
CATRYRAQETQYF
>TRBJ2-3|TRBV18
CASSPRTGFTDTQYF
>TRBJ1-6|TRBV2
CASWGRRQGTGSLHF
>TRBJ1-6|TRBV6-4
CASSERGGSPLHF
>TRBJ1-2|TRBV19
CASSIQAGGRYGYTF
>TRBJ1-2|TRBV4-1
CASSQDETGYGYTF
>TRBJ2-7|TRBV19
CASSIGTGTYEQYF
>TRBJ2-3|TRBV5-4
CASTSAVTDTQYF
>TRBJ2-3|TRBV5-5
CASSSDREIADTQYF
>TRBJ2-3|TRBV11-2
CASSPWGLGDTQYF
>TRBJ1-4|TRBV5-1
CASSSGQGIGKLFF
>TRBJ1-2|TRBV7-2
CASTPQGTTYGYTF
>TRBJ1-1|TRBV6-5
CASSPWGGANTEAFF
>TRBJ1-5|TRBV27
CASSFLGTGGNQPQHF
>TRBJ2-3|TRBV2
CASRDRAVSTDTQYF
>TRBJ2-7|TRBV5-1
CASSPGTVGIEQYF
>TRBJ2-7|TRBV6-5
CASSFREMGPYEQYF
>TRBJ2-7|TRBV2
CVGQGDSYEQYF